Presented here are 26 T cell receptor beta chains from one specimen sequenced in a study of T-cell memory formation after mild COVID-19. TCRdb fed the 5' RACE reads into MiXCR, producing one record per CDR3 protein. The sample carries some 57,000 distinct CDR3 sequences, 9% to 15% recorded once. The material sequenced was PBMCs or a T cell subset sorted from them (not recorded which). The receptors stem from a man between 18 and 35 years old who had mild COVID-19 (a few samples of this study predate the infection). Cell type and time point are not known.

The genes are TRBV6-2 or TRBV6-3 and TRBJ1-2; no definite D call. The CDR3 loop spans 14 amino acids. Trimming took off 4 bases at V and 8 bases at J, with 17 bases between the two ends. Germline V gene sequence: CDR1 MNHEY, CDR2 SVGEGT. This CDR3 reads CASSSPASFIGYTF. The CDR3 DNA sequence: TGTGCCAGCAGTTCACCAGCCTCCTTTATAGGCTACACCTTC.

This clonotype was found many times. J is TRBJ2-1 and V is TRBV6-5, with a possible D match to TRBD1 (6 bases). In germline, CDR1 is MNHEY, CDR2 SVGAGI. V was trimmed by 7 bases and J by 4 bases, leaving 20 bases between them. CDR3 length: 16 amino acids. The CDR3 DNA reads TGTGCCAGCAACAAACCCGGCAGGGGCTCTTACAATGAGCAGTTCTTC. It is translated as CASNKPGRGSYNEQFF.

The chain uses TRBV12-5 and TRBJ1-1; 7 nucleotides align to TRBD1. The CDR3 covers 14 residues. Unmatched junction bases numbered 11, after V lost 9 bases and J lost 4 bases. CDR1 and CDR2 from the germline V gene are LGHNT and FRNRAP. The CDR3 DNA sequence: TGTGCTAGCTCTCAGGGGGGACGAAGCACTGAAGCTTTCTTT. It encodes CASSQGGRSTEAFF.

The rearrangement joins TRBV18 to TRBJ2-3; TRBD2 aligns across 7 bases. V shed 3 bases and J 2 bases; nucleotides not matched to a gene: 5. This CDR3 is built from 15 residues. Per germline, CDR1 KGHSH and CDR2 LQKENI. For the CDR3, the DNA is TGTGCCAGCTCACCCCGAGCGGGAAACACAGATACGCAGTATTTT. It encodes CASSPRAGNTDTQYF.

The rearrangement links TRBV5-1 to TRBJ1-4; 11 bases map to TRBD1. V lost 0 bases to trimming and J lost 7 bases; unmatched junction nucleotides: 2. The V gene's germline CDR1 is SGHRS and CDR2 YFSETQ. This CDR3 has 15 amino acids. CDR3 nucleotides: TGCGCCAGCAGCTTGGCCGGGACAGGGGGTGAAAAACTGTTTTTT. This translates into CASSLAGTGGEKLFF.

This chain's CDR3 is CASRPGQAYNEQFF. In DNA, the CDR3 is TGTGCCAGCAGGCCGGGACAAGCATACAATGAGCAGTTCTTC. The rearrangement uses TRBV12-3 or TRBV12-4 and TRBJ2-1; D is perhaps TRBD1 (6 bases). The CDR3 spans 14 residues. Trimming removed 6 bases from V and 4 bases from J, with 13 bases in between.

This chain links TRBV7-2 with TRBJ2-7, with TRBD1 matching over 8 bases. The ends lost 0 bases at V and 3 bases at J; junction bases unmatched: 1. CDR3 length equals 14 residues. CDR1 is SGHTA and CDR2 is FQGNSA in the germline V gene. The CDR3 sequence: CASSLAGQGYEQYV. CDR3 in DNA: TGTGCCAGCAGCTTAGCCGGACAGGGCTACGAGCAGTACGTC.

The sample holds a few counts of this clonotype. V gene TRBV5-6 combines with J gene TRBJ1-1; no definite D call. Trimming stripped 3 bases from V and 11 bases from J, with 23 bases between. Germline CDR1 is SGHDT and CDR2 is YYEEEE. The CDR3 loop spans 15 amino acids. The CDR3 region is CASSSTTNRIRGAFF. CDR3 nucleotides: TGTGCCAGCAGCTCGACAACCAACAGAATTCGAGGGGCTTTCTTT.

This clonotype showed up many times. The chain combines TRBV15 with TRBJ2-3; TRBD2 agrees at 8 bases. Germline V gene data show CDR1 as LNHNV and CDR2 as YYDKDF (reference sequence). CDR3 size: 15 residues. The V segment lost 3 bases and the J segment 6 bases; nucleotides outside the gene matches: 8. The CDR3 bases are TGTGCCACCAGCAGTCCGATAGCGGGGAGGGATACGCAGTATTTT. The encoded protein is CATSSPIAGRDTQYF.

V and J are TRBV20-1 and TRBJ2-5; D ambiguous. The germline V gene encodes CDR1 DFQATT and CDR2 SNEGSKA (reference sequence). This CDR3 is built from 10 residues. Trimming shortened V by 6 bases and J by 4 bases, and 6 bases separated the two germline ends. CDR3 in amino acids: CSAYAETQYF. The DNA for the CDR3 is TGCAGTGCCTACGCAGAGACCCAGTACTTC.

The chain recombines TRBV27 with TRBJ2-3; D call uncertain. V dropped 4 bases and J dropped 2 bases, with 7 bases sitting between them. The CDR3 runs 13 residues. Germline V CDR1 and CDR2: MNHEY, SMNVEV (reference sequence). CDR3 amino acids: CASSYGSTDTQYF. For the CDR3, the DNA is TGTGCCAGCAGTTACGGATCCACAGATACGCAGTATTTT.

This clonotype came up many times. The rearrangement uses TRBV20-1 and TRBJ2-1; the match to TRBD2 covers 12 bases. The CDR3 consists of 15 residues. Germline assignment: CDR1 DFQATT and CDR2 SNEGSKA (reference sequence). V was pared by 5 bases and J by 5 bases, with 7 bases of the junction left unmatched. CDR3: CSAPLAGGPNNEQFF. CDR3 nucleotide sequence: TGCAGTGCTCCTCTAGCGGGGGGGCCCAACAATGAGCAGTTCTTC.

The gene calls are TRBV7-3 and TRBJ2-4; the match to TRBD2 covers 10 bases. Germline loops: CDR1 SGHTA, CDR2 FQGTGA. The CDR3 length is 13 residues. J was trimmed by 7 bases and V by 8 bases; bases with no gene match: 5. The CDR3 loop reads CASAVAGGNIQYF. The CDR3 coding sequence is TGTGCCAGCGCCGTAGCGGGGGGTAACATTCAGTACTTC.

This clonotype showed up many times. The chain combines TRBV20-1 with TRBJ2-1, with TRBD1 matching 10 bases. The germline CDR1 and CDR2 sequences are DFQATT and SNEGSKA (reference sequence). The trim removed 1 base at V and 0 bases at J, leaving 0 bases unmatched. This CDR3 has 15 residues. The CDR3 DNA reads TGCAGTGCTAGAGGGACAGGGGGCTCCTACAATGAGCAGTTCTTC. Its protein is CSARGTGGSYNEQFF.

This clonotype was counted between two and nine times. The chain is built from TRBV30 and TRBJ1-5; 7 nucleotides line up with TRBD1. The trim removed 5 bases at V and 7 bases at J, leaving 5 bases unmatched. CDR3 size: 12 residues. CDR1 GTSNPN and CDR2 SVGIG come from the germline V gene (reference sequence). Here the CDR3 reads CAWGQAGQPQHF. In DNA form, the CDR3 reads TGTGCCTGGGGACAGGCCGGCCAGCCCCAGCATTTT.

This clonotype was detected a few times. The rearrangement uses TRBV5-1 and TRBJ2-2, with 11 bases fitting TRBD1. The CDR3 loop spans 15 amino acids. J lost 6 bases, V lost 4 bases, and 5 bases had no gene match. Germline V gives CDR1 SGHRS, CDR2 YFSETQ. The CDR3 nucleotides are TGCGCCAGCAGCGCCCGGACAGGGGGCGCCGGGGAGCTGTTTTTT. Residues: CASSARTGGAGELFF.

The V and J genes are TRBV7-2 and TRBJ2-7; D unclear. Per germline, CDR1 SGHTA and CDR2 FQGNSA. This CDR3 is 11 amino acids long. Trimming removed 2 bases from V and 3 bases from J, with 2 bases in between. CDR3 in amino acids: CASSLLYEQYF. In DNA form, the CDR3 reads TGTGCCAGCAGCTTACTCTACGAGCAGTACTTC.

This chain uses TRBV20-1 with TRBJ1-5; D unresolved. The CDR3 is 12 residues long. Germline CDR1 is DFQATT and CDR2 is SNEGSKA (reference sequence). Trimming removed 0 bases at V and 5 bases at J, with 5 bases between. The DNA of the CDR3 is TGCAGTGCTAGAGATGGGCATCAGCCCCAGCATTTT. It codes for CSARDGHQPQHF.

This chain connects TRBV4-3 to TRBJ1-2, with D possibly being TRBD1 (5 bases). The V gene's germline CDR1 is LGHNA and CDR2 YSLEER. V lost 0 bases, J lost 8 bases, and 16 bases lay in between. The CDR3 loop spans 15 amino acids. CDR3 in DNA: TGCGCCAGCAGCCAAGAATGGGACGGGGTTTGGGGCTACACCTTC. Encoded protein: CASSQEWDGVWGYTF.

Only a few counts were recorded for this clonotype. The genes are TRBV6-2 or TRBV6-3 and TRBJ2-3; the match to TRBD1 covers 8 bases. Germline CDR1 reads MNHEY; CDR2 reads SVGEGT. The junction had 7 bases not matched to a gene; V was cut back by 1 base and J by 4 bases. CDR3 length: 16 residues. CDR3 sequence (DNA): TGTGCCAGCAGTTACTTCAGGGGGCGCGGCGCAGATACGCAGTATTTT. Protein product: CASSYFRGRGADTQYF.

The gene calls are TRBV6-5 and TRBJ1-2; D is unclear. Germline CDR1 MNHEY, CDR2 SVGAGI. The CDR3 has 15 amino acids. Between the trimmed V and J ends, which lost 4 bases and 4 bases, there was a span of 16 bases. CDR3 nucleotides: TGTGCCAGCAGTTCGCCGCGGGCCCGGGGCTATGGCTACACCTTC. Its protein is CASSSPRARGYGYTF.

This clonotype was picked up a small number of times. The chain combines TRBV4-1 with TRBJ2-2; 8 positions match TRBD2. V trimming: 0 bases; J trimming: 5 bases; junction bases outside the gene matches: 8. Germline V CDR1 and CDR2: MGHRA, YSYEKL. The CDR3 covers 17 residues. CDR3 region: CASSQDPGGGITGELFF. In nucleotides, the CDR3 is TGCGCCAGCAGCCAAGATCCGGGCGGGGGGATTACCGGGGAGCTGTTTTTT.

This clonotype was picked up many times. The CDR3 here is CASSLDGQSYSPLHF. DNA of the CDR3: TGTGCCAGCAGCTTAGATGGCCAGTCCTACTCACCCCTCCACTTT. V and J are TRBV7-2 and TRBJ1-6; D is ambiguous. Trimming took 1 base from V and 10 from J, leaving 14 bases between them. The CDR3 spans 15 residues. The V gene's germline CDR1 is SGHTA and CDR2 FQGNSA.

V usage is TRBV13 and J usage is TRBJ2-3; D not certain. The CDR3 contains 13 residues. Germline loops: CDR1 PRHDT, CDR2 FYEKMQ (reference sequence). Between the trimmed V and J ends, which lost 5 bases and 10 bases, there was a span of 16 bases. CDR3: CASSLYSSPAQYF. CDR3 bases: TGTGCCAGCAGCCTTTATAGCTCACCGGCGCAGTATTTT.

This clonotype is a singleton in its sample. This rearrangement joins TRBV19 to TRBJ1-2, with D perhaps matching TRBD1 (5 bases). The length of the CDR3 is 13 residues. The ends were cut back, 5 bases at V and 3 bases at J, with 10 bases in the middle. The germline CDR1 and CDR2 sequences are LNHDA and SQIVND (reference sequence). The CDR3 region has the DNA TGTGCCAGTAGTCCCAGACAGTACTATGGCTACACCTTC. Translated, it gives CASSPRQYYGYTF.

This clonotype has a handful of counts. The V call is TRBV9, the J call TRBJ2-5, with 8 bases aligning to TRBD1. V was pared by 4 bases and J by 4 bases, with 6 bases of the junction left unmatched. The CDR3 is 14 residues long. The V gene's germline CDR1 is SGDLS and CDR2 YYNGEE. In nucleotides, the CDR3 is TGTGCCAGCAGCCAAGGACAGGGTTCAGAGACCCAGTACTTC. Encoded protein: CASSQGQGSETQYF.